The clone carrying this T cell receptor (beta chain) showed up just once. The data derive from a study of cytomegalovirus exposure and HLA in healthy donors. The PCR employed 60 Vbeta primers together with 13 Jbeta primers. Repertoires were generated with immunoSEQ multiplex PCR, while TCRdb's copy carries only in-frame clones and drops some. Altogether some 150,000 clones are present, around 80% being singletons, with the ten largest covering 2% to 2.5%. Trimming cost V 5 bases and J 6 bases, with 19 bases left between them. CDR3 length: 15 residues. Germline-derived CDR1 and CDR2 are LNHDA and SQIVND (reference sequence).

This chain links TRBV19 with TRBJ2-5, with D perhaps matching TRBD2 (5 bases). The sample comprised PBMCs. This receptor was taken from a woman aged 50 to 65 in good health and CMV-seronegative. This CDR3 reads CASSAGTSKWKTQYF. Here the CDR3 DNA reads TGTGCCAGTAGTGCCGGTACTAGTAAGTGGAAGACCCAGTACTTC.